This TCR beta chain was identified during a study of cytomegalovirus exposure and HLA in healthy donors. Remarks on this clone: What it binds is unknown.

Amplification used 60 Vbeta primers and 13 Jbeta primers. Assay used: immunoSEQ multiplex PCR; TCRdb lists only in-frame clones, some missing. The table lists roughly 190,000 clones, 80% to 85% of them singletons. Unrecorded immune exposures were likely, despite nominal health at sampling. Whole-study results and caveats: Through in vitro validation, a few CMV-associated chains were shown to be specific for CMV antigens. According to a later analysis, most TCR beta chains associated with CMV appeared HLA-restricted.

The V and J ends lost 8 bases and 3 bases, in that order; junction bases with no gene match: 6. Germline V CDR1 and CDR2: SNHLY, FYNNEI. There are 14 residues in the CDR3. The TCR was taken from a woman aged 40 to 55 in good health and CMV-seronegative. The chain carries TRBV2 and TRBJ2-2; 7 bases align to TRBD2. The sequencing sample was made of PBMCs. The CDR3 region is CASGRVGDTGELFF. In nucleotides, the CDR3 is TGTGCCAGCGGGAGGGTAGGGGACACCGGGGAGCTGTTTTTT.